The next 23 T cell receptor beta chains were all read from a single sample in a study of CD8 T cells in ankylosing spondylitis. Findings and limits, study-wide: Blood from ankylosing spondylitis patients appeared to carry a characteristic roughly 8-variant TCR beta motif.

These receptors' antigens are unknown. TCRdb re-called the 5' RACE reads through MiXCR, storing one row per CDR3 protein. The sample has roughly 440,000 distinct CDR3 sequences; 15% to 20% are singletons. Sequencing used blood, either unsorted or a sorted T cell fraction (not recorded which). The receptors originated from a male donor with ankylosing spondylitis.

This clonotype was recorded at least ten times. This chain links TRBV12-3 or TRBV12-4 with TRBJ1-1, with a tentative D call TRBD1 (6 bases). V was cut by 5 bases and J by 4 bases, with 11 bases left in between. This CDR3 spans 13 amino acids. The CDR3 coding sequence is TGTGCCAGCAGTCCCAGGGGTGGCACTGAAGCTTTCTTT. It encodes CASSPRGGTEAFF.

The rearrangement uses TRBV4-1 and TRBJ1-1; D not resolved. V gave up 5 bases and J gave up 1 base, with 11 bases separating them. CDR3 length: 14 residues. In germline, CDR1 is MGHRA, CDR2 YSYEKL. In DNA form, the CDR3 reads TGCGCCAGCAGCGATCGCAGACAGAACACTGAAGCTTTCTTT. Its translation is CASSDRRQNTEAFF.

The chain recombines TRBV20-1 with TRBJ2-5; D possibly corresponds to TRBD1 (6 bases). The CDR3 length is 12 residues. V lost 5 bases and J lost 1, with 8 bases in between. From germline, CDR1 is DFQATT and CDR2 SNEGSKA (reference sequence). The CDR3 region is CSAEQGQETQYF. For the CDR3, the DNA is TGCAGTGCTGAACAGGGCCAAGAGACCCAGTACTTC.

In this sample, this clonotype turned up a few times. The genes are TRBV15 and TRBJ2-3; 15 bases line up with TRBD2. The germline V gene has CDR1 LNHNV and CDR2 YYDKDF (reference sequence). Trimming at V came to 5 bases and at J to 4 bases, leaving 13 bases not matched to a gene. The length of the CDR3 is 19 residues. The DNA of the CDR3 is TGTGCCACCAGCGGAGGACTAGCGGGAGGGCCGGGAGGCCCAGATACGCAGTATTTT. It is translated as CATSGGLAGGPGGPDTQYF.

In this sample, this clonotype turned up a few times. CDR3 bases: TGTGCCAGCAGTTACTCGAGGGCCCCAGGGGGCTCTGGAAACACCATATATTTT. Residues: CASSYSRAPGGSGNTIYF. This chain joins TRBV6-5 and TRBJ1-3; 7 bases line up with TRBD1. Germline V gene sequence: CDR1 MNHEY, CDR2 SVGAGI. V lost 0 bases, J lost 0 bases, and 8 bases stayed unmatched. There are 18 residues in the CDR3.

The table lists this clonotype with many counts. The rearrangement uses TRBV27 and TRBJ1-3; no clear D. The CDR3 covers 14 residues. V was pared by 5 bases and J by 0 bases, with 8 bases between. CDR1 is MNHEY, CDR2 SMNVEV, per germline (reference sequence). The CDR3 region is CASSPEISGNTIYF. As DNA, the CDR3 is TGTGCCAGCAGTCCTGAAATCTCTGGAAACACCATATATTTT.

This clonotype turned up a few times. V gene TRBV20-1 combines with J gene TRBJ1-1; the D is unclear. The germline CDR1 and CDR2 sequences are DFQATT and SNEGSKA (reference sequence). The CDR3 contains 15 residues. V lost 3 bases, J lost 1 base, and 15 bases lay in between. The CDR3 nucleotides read TGCAGTGCTAGTGGTGCAAGGGTAGGGAACACTGAAGCTTTCTTT. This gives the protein CSASGARVGNTEAFF.

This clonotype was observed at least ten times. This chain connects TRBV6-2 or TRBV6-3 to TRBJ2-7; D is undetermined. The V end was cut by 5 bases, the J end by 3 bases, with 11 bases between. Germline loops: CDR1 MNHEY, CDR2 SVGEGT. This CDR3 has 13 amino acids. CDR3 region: CASSTGRNYEQYF. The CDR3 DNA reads TGTGCCAGCAGTACTGGACGGAACTACGAGCAGTACTTC.

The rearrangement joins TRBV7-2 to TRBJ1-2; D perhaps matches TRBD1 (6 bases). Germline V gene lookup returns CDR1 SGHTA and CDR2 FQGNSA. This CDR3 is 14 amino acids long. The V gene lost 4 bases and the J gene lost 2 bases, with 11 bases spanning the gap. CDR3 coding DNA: TGTGCCAGCAGCTCCTTGGGGGCCAACTATGGCTACACCTTC. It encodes CASSSLGANYGYTF.

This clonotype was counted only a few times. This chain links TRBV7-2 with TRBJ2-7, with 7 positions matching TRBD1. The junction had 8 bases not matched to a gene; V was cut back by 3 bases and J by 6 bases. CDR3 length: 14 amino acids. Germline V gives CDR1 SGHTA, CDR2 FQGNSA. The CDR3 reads CASSFRQGSGEQYF. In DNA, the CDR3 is TGTGCCAGCAGCTTCAGACAGGGATCAGGCGAGCAGTACTTC. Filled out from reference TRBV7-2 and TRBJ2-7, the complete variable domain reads GAGVSQSPSNKVTEKGKDVELRCDPISGHTALYWYRQSLGQGLEFLIYFQGNSAPDKSGLPSDRFSAERTGGSVSTLTIQRTQQEDSAVYLCASSFRQGSGEQYFGPGTRLTVT.

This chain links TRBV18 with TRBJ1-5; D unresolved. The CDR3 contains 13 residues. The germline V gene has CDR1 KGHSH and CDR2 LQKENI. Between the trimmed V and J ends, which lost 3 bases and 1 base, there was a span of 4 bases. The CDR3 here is CASSPASNQPQHF. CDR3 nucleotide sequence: TGTGCCAGCTCACCCGCCAGCAATCAGCCCCAGCATTTT. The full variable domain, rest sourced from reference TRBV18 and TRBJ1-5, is NAGVMQNPRHLVRRRGQEARLRCSPMKGHSHVYWYRQLPEEGLKFMVYLQKENIIDESGMPKERFSAEFPKEGPSILRIQQVVRGDSAAYFCASSPASNQPQHFGDGTRLSIL.

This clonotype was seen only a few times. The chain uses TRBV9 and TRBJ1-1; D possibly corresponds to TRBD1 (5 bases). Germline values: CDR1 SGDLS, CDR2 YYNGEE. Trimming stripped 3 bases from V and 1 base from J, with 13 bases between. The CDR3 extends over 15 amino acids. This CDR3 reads CASSAAQDRNTEAFF. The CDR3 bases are TGTGCCAGCAGCGCCGCACAAGACAGGAACACTGAAGCTTTCTTT.

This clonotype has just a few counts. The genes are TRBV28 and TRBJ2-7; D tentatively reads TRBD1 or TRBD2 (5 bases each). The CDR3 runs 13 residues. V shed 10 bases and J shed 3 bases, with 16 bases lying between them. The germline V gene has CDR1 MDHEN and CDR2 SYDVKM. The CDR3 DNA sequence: TGTGCCACCAGAGGTTCAGGGAGCTACGAGCAGTACTTC. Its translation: CATRGSGSYEQYF.

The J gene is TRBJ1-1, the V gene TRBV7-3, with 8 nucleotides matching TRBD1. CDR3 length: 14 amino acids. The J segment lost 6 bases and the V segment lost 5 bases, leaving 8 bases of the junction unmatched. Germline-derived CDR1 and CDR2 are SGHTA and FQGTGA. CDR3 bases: TGTGCCAGCAGCCCGGGGGACAGGAGATCTGAAGCTTTCTTT. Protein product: CASSPGDRRSEAFF.

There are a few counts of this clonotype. CDR3 in DNA: TGTGCCAGCGGGGGACTAGCATCCTACAATGAGCAGTTCTTC. This encodes CASGGLASYNEQFF. The chain uses TRBV7-7 and TRBJ2-1; 9 nucleotides line up with TRBD2. From germline, CDR1 is SSHAT and CDR2 FNYEAQ (reference sequence). V dropped 8 bases and J dropped 1; count of bases not matched to a gene: 3. The CDR3 contains 14 residues.

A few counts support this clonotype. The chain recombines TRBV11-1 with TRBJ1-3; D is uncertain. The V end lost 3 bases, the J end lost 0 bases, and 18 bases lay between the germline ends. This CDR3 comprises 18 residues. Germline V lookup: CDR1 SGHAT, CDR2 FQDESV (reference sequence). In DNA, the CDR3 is TGTGCCAGCAGCTTGCGCGCGTGGTTCGAAGGCTCTGGAAACACCATATATTTT. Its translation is CASSLRAWFEGSGNTIYF.

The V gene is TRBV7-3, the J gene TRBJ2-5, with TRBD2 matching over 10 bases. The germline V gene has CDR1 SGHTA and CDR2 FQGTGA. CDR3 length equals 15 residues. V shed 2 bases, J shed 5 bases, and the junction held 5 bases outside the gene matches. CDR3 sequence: CASSLAAGGLETQYF. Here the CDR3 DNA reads TGTGCCAGCAGCTTAGCAGCGGGGGGGCTGGAGACCCAGTACTTC.

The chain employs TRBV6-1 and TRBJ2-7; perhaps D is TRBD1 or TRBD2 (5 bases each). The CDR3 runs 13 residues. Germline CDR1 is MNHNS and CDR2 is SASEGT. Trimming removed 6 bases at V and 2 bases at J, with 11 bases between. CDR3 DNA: TGTGCCAGCAGGAGGGACCTAGCCTACGAGCAGTACTTC. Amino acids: CASRRDLAYEQYF.

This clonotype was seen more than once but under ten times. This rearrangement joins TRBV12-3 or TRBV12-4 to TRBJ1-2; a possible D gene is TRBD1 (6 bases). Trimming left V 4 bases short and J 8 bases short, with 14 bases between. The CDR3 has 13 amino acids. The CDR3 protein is CASSWNREGGYTF. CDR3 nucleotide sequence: TGTGCCAGCAGTTGGAACAGGGAGGGAGGCTACACCTTC.

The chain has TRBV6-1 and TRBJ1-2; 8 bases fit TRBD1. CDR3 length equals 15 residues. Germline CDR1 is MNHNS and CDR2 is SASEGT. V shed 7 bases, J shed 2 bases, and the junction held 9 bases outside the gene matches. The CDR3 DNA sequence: TGTGCCAGCACACTCCGGACAGGGACCAACTATGGCTACACCTTC. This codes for CASTLRTGTNYGYTF.

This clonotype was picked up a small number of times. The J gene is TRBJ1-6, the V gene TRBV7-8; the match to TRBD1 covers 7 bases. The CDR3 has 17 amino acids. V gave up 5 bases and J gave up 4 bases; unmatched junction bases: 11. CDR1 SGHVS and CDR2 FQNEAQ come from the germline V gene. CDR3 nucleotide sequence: TGTGCCAGCAGCCTGGGACAGAAAAAAAATTATAATTCACCCCTCCACTTT. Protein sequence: CASSLGQKKNYNSPLHF.

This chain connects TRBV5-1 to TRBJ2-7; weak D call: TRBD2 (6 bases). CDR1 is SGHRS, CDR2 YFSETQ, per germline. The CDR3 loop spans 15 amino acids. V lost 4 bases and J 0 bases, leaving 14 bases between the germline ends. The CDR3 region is CASSTAGSLSYEQYF. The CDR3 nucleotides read TGCGCCAGCAGCACGGCCGGGAGCCTCTCCTACGAGCAGTACTTC.

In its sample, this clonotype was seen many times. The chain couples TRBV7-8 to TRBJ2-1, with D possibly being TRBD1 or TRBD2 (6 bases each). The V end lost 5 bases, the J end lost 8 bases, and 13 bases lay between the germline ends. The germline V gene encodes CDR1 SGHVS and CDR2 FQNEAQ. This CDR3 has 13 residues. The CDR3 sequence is CASSPRGQDEQFF. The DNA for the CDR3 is TGTGCCAGCAGCCCTCGGGGGCAGGATGAGCAGTTCTTC.